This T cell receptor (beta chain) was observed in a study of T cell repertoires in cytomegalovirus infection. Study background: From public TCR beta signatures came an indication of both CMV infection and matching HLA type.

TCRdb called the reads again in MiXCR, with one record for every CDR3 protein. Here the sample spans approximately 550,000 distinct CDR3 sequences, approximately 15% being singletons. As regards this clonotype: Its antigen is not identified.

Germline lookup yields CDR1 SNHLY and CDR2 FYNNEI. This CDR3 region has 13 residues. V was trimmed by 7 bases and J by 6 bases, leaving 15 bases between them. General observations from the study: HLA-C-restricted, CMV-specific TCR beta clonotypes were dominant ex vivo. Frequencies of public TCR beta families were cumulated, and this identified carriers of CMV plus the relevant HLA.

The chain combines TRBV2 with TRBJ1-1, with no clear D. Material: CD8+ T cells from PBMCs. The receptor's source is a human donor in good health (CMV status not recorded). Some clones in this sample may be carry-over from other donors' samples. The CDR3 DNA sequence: TGTGCCAGCAAGCGGGGTACAACCTCTGAAGCTTTCTTT. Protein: CASKRGTTSEAFF.